A single sample is the source of the 18 T cell receptor beta chains below, sequenced in a study of blood T cell repertoires in COVID-19. Generated by immunoSEQ multiplex PCR, the TCRdb table keeps only in-frame clones and is missing some. The sample holds some 40,000 clones; 84% are singletons and the top ten take more than 14%. Specimen: peripheral blood. Every receptor here comes from a man between 50 and 59 years old with active or convalescent COVID-19.

The chain is built from TRBV7-2 and TRBJ1-2; a possible D gene is TRBD1 (6 bases). From germline, CDR1 is SGHTA and CDR2 FQGNSA. V was pared by 2 bases and J by 8 bases, with 12 bases between. The CDR3 has 13 amino acids. CDR3 coding DNA: TGTGCCAGCAGCTTAAGCACAGGGAACGGCTACACCTTC. Residues: CASSLSTGNGYTF.

The chain recombines TRBV5-1 with TRBJ2-7; the match to TRBD1 covers 8 bases. Looked up from germline, CDR1 is SGHRS and CDR2 is YFSETQ. CDR3 length equals 15 residues. V trimming: 4 bases; J trimming: 0 bases; junction bases outside the gene matches: 6. CDR3 sequence: CASSLGTGLSYEQYF. CDR3 nucleotide sequence: TGCGCCAGCAGCCTAGGGACAGGCCTCTCCTACGAGCAGTACTTC.

The chain carries TRBV30 and TRBJ2-1, with unresolved D. V gave up 0 bases and J gave up 0 bases, with 9 bases separating them. Germline CDR1 GTSNPN, CDR2 SVGIG (reference sequence). The CDR3 covers 15 residues. CDR3 amino acids: CAWSVPYLSYNEQFF. CDR3 coding DNA: TGTGCCTGGAGTGTTCCCTACCTCTCCTACAATGAGCAGTTCTTC. Combining the CDR3 with reference TRBV30 and TRBJ2-1 gives the whole variable domain SQTIHQWPATLVQPVGSPLSLECTVEGTSNPNLYWYRQAAGRGLQLLFYSVGIGQISSEVPQNLSASRPQDRQFILSSKKLLLSDSGFYLCAWSVPYLSYNEQFFGPGTRLTVL.

The chain has TRBV27 and TRBJ2-1; the D is unclear. Trimming cost V 3 bases and J 9 bases, with 9 bases left between them. The CDR3 spans 12 residues. Germline CDR1 is MNHEY and CDR2 is SMNVEV (reference sequence). The CDR3 region is CASSFLNGEQFF. CDR3 DNA sequence: TGTGCCAGCAGTTTTCTAAACGGTGAGCAGTTCTTC.

The V call is TRBV18, the J call TRBJ2-2; 7 bases map to TRBD1. This CDR3 is built from 15 residues. V was pared by 8 bases and J by 2 bases, with 8 bases of the junction left unmatched. The germline gives CDR1 KGHSH, CDR2 LQKENI. CDR3 DNA sequence: TGTGCCAGCAGAGTCCGGGACAGAAACACCGGGGAGCTGTTTTTT. Translation gives CASRVRDRNTGELFF.

The V call is TRBV5-1, the J call TRBJ1-2; TRBD1 aligns across 10 bases. Trimming cost V 0 bases and J 4 bases; bases outside gene matches: 6. CDR1 SGHRS and CDR2 YFSETQ come from the germline V gene. The CDR3 has 16 amino acids. In DNA, the CDR3 is TGCGCCAGCAGCTTGGCCGGACAGGGGGGTAGCTATGGCTACACCTTC. It encodes CASSLAGQGGSYGYTF.

This rearrangement joins TRBV6-5 to TRBJ2-7; no definite D call. The V gene lost 8 bases and the J gene lost 0 bases, with 14 bases spanning the gap. The germline gives CDR1 MNHEY, CDR2 SVGAGI. The length of the CDR3 is 14 residues. The CDR3 is CASGLQLSSYEQYF. The CDR3 DNA sequence: TGTGCCAGCGGGTTACAGTTAAGCTCCTACGAGCAGTACTTC.

V usage is TRBV7-2 and J usage is TRBJ2-5; 10 bases line up with TRBD1. The V segment lost 4 bases and the J segment 7 bases; nucleotides outside the gene matches: 15. Germline values: CDR1 SGHTA, CDR2 FQGNSA. This CDR3 comprises 17 residues. The CDR3 bases are TGTGCCAGCAGCTCAGTCACCGGGACAGGGGACTCAAGGACCCAGTACTTC. Protein product: CASSSVTGTGDSRTQYF.

The rearrangement uses TRBV11-2 and TRBJ2-3, with D possibly matching TRBD2 (6 bases). Germline V CDR1 and CDR2: SGHAT, FQNNGV. V was clipped by 2 bases and J by 0 bases, with 12 bases between them. The CDR3 totals 16 residues. This chain's CDR3 is CASSLYKGTSTDTQYF. In DNA, the CDR3 is TGTGCCAGCAGCTTATACAAGGGGACTAGCACAGATACGCAGTATTTT.

This chain uses TRBV11-2 with TRBJ1-2; no reliable D call. V was pared by 5 bases and J by 5 bases, with 18 bases between. CDR3 size: 15 residues. Germline values: CDR1 SGHAT, CDR2 FQNNGV. CDR3 coding DNA: TGTGCCAGCAGCCCCCGGCCAGGCGCCACTTATGGCTACACCTTC. Amino acid sequence: CASSPRPGATYGYTF.

The J gene is TRBJ1-2, the V gene TRBV6-5; 10 bases agree with TRBD1. Germline CDR1 is MNHEY and CDR2 is SVGAGI. The V segment lost 2 bases and the J segment 6 bases; nucleotides outside the gene matches: 6. The CDR3 extends over 15 amino acids. CDR3: CASSYTGTGADGYTF. The CDR3 bases are TGTGCCAGCAGTTACACCGGGACAGGGGCGGATGGCTACACCTTC.

V and J are TRBV7-2 and TRBJ2-2; no definite D call. Germline CDR1 reads SGHTA; CDR2 reads FQGNSA. The CDR3 is 15 residues long. Trimming cost V 3 bases and J 0 bases, with 8 bases left between them. The CDR3 nucleotides read TGTGCCAGCAGCTTTGACTTCGCGAACACCGGGGAGCTGTTTTTT. Translation gives CASSFDFANTGELFF.

The rearrangement uses TRBV19 and TRBJ2-5; D gene uncertain. Germline lookup yields CDR1 LNHDA and CDR2 SQIVND (reference sequence). This CDR3 is 14 amino acids long. Trimming shortened V by 4 bases and J by 0 bases, and 9 bases separated the two germline ends. The chain's CDR3 is CASSKTPYQETQYF. The CDR3, as DNA: TGTGCCAGTAGTAAGACACCGTACCAAGAGACCCAGTACTTC.

V is TRBV28 and J is TRBJ1-2; D unresolved. Trimming left V 6 bases short and J 6 bases short, with 11 bases between. The germline CDR1 and CDR2 sequences are MDHEN and SYDVKM. The CDR3 has 12 residues. This CDR3 is CASRPATNGYTF. CDR3 DNA sequence: TGTGCCAGCAGGCCCGCCACAAATGGCTACACCTTC.

V and J are TRBV6-2 or TRBV6-3 and TRBJ1-2, with D maybe TRBD1 (5 bases). CDR3 size: 16 residues. V lost 2 bases to trimming and J lost 4 bases, with 17 bases between them. Germline assignment: CDR1 MNHEY and CDR2 SVGEGT. The CDR3 coding sequence is TGTGCCAGCAGTTACGGGACGGGGCGGGACCTCTATGGCTACACCTTC. Protein product: CASSYGTGRDLYGYTF.

The V call is TRBV18, the J call TRBJ2-4; TRBD2 matches at 9 bases. The junction had 8 bases not matched to a gene; V was cut back by 3 bases and J by 8 bases. There are 15 residues in the CDR3. Germline V gene sequence: CDR1 KGHSH, CDR2 LQKENI. The CDR3 nucleotides are TGTGCCAGCTCACCGGGTAGCGGGGGCCTAGACATTCAGTACTTC. Translation gives CASSPGSGGLDIQYF.

J is TRBJ2-5 and V is TRBV5-1; 7 positions agree with TRBD2. Germline V gives CDR1 SGHRS, CDR2 YFSETQ. The CDR3 loop spans 14 amino acids. V was pared by 4 bases and J by 2 bases, with 5 bases of the junction left unmatched. CDR3 coding DNA: TGCGCCAGCAGCGCCGGGGGGACGCAAGAGACCCAGTACTTC. Protein sequence: CASSAGGTQETQYF.

The chain combines TRBV27 with TRBJ2-5, with D possibly matching TRBD1 (5 bases). From germline, CDR1 is MNHEY and CDR2 SMNVEV (reference sequence). The CDR3 length is 14 residues. Trimming took off 5 bases at V and 7 bases at J, with 17 bases between the two ends. The CDR3 DNA follows: TGTGCCAGCAGTAACCAGGGCACTGCAGGGACCCAGTACTTC. The encoded protein is CASSNQGTAGTQYF.